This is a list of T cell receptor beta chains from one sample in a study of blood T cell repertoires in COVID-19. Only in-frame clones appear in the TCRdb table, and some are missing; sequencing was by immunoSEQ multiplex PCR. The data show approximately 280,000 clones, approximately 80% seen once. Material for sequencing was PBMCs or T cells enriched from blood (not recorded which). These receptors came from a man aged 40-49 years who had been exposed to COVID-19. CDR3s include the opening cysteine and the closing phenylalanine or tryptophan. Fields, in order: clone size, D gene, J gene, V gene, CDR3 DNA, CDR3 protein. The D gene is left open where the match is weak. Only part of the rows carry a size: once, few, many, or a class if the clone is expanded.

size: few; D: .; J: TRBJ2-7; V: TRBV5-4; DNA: TGTGCCTTCGACTCGGAGGAACCCCGGAAAGCCTACGAGCAGTACTTC; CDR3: CAFDSEEPRKAYEQYF
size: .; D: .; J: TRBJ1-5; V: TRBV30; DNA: TGTGCCTGGAGTGTACGGGAGGGAAGCAATCAGCCCCAGCATTTT; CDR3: CAWSVREGSNQPQHF
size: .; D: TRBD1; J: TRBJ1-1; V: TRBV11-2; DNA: TGTGCCAGCAGCTTAGAGTTTTCAGGGGGCATTTTCTTT; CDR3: CASSLEFSGGIFF
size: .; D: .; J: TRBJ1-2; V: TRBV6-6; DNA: TGTGCCAGCAGTGCAGGTAGCTACACCTTC; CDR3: CASSAGSYTF
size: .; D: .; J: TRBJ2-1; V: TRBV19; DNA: TGTGCCAGTAGTATACTAGCATACAATGAGCAGTTCTTC; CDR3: CASSILAYNEQFF
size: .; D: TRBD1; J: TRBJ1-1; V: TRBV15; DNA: TGTGCCACCAGCATTCCTAACAGGGGGAGTGTTGAGGCTTTCTTT; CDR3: CATSIPNRGSVEAFF
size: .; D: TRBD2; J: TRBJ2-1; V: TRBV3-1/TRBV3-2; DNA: TGTGCCAGCGGGACTACTCCGCACAATGAGCAGTTCTTC; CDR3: CASGTTPHNEQFF
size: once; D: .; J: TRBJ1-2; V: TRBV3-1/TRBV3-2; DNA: TGTGCCAGCAGCCAAGACCTCGGCTATGGCTACACCTTC; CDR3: CASSQDLGYGYTF
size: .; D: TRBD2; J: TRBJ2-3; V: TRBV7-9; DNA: TGTGCCAGCAGCCCATTGACTAGCGGGGACGCAGATACGCAGTATTTT; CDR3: CASSPLTSGDADTQYF
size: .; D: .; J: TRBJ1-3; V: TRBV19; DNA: TGTGCCAGTGGCGCGGGAATCTTTATAGGCACCATATATTTT; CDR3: CASGAGIFIGTIYF
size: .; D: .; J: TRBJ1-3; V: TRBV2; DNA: TGTGCCAGCAGTGTACCAACTAGGGGAAACACCATATATTTT; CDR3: CASSVPTRGNTIYF
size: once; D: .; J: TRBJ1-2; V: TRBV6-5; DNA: TGTGCCAGCACGGCTTACCCCAGCGTTATAGATGGCTACACCTTC; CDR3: CASTAYPSVIDGYTF
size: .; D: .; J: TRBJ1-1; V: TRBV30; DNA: TGTGCCTGGAGTGTACAAGTGAACACTGAAGCTTTCTTT; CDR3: CAWSVQVNTEAFF
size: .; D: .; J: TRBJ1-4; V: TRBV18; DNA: TGTGCCAGCTCCAAAAATGACCAAGGGGCAACTAATGAAAAACTGTTTTTT; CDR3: CASSKNDQGATNEKLFF
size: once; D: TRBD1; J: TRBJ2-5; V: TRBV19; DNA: TGTGCCAGTAGCGAAATAATGGCAGGGGGCTACCAAGAGACCCAGTACTTC; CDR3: CASSEIMAGGYQETQYF
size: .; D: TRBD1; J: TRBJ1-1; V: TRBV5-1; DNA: TGCGCCAGCAGCGGAACCGGGACAGTCAACACTGAAGCTTTCTTT; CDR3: CASSGTGTVNTEAFF
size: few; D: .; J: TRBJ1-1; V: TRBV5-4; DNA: TGTGCCAGCAGCTCTTTTACTGAAGCTTTCTTT; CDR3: CASSSFTEAFF
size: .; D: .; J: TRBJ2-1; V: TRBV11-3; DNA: TGTGCCAGCAGCCGTACTGCCAATGAGCAGTTCTTC; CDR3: CASSRTANEQFF
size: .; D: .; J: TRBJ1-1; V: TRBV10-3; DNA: TGTGCCATCAGGGGTCCGGGGGAAACTGAAGCTTTCTTT; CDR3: CAIRGPGETEAFF
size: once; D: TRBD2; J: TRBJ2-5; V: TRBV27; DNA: TGTGCCAGTCGTGCAAGACTAGCGGGAACAGAGACCCAGTACTTC; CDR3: CASRARLAGTETQYF
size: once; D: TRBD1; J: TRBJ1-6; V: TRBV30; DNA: TGTGCCTGGTGGACAGGCATGGCCCTCCACTTT; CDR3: CAWWTGMALHF
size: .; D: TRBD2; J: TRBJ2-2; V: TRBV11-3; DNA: TGTGCCAGCAGCCCCCGAGGCGGGAGGGCCCCTGGGGAGCTGTTTTTT; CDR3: CASSPRGGRAPGELFF
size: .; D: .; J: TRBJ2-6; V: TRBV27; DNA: TGTGCCAGCAGACCCGGGACTTTCTCTGGGGCCAACGTCCTGACTTTC; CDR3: CASRPGTFSGANVLTF
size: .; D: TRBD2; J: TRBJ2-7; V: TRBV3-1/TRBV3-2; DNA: TGTGCCAGCAGCCAGGAACTAGCGGGATACTCCTACGAGCAGTACTTC; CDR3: CASSQELAGYSYEQYF
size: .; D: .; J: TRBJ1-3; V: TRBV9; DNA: TGTGCCAGCAGCGCCTTGGGGGGGAATGGAAACACCATATATTTT; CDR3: CASSALGGNGNTIYF
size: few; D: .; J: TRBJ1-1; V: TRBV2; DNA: TGTGCCAGCAGTGATACCGGGGTCACTGAAGCTTTCTTT; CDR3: CASSDTGVTEAFF
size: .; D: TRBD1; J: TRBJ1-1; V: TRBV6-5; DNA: TGTGCCAGCGGCCGGCCGGGACAGGGGGGGACTGAAGCTTTCTTT; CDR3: CASGRPGQGGTEAFF
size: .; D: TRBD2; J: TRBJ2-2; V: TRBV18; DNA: TGTGCCAGTCGACTAGCGGGATTGGGCGGCGGGGAGCTGTTTTTT; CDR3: CASRLAGLGGGELFF
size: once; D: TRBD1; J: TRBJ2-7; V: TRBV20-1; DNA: TGCAGTGCTAGTAAACCCGGGACAGGGGACGAGCAGTACTTC; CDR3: CSASKPGTGDEQYF
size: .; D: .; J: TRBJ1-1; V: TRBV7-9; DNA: TGTGCCAGCAGCATTGGGGGCCAGAGACGAACTGAAGCTTTCTTT; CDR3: CASSIGGQRRTEAFF
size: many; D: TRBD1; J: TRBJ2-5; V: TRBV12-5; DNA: TGTGCTAGTGCCCCAGGGGGCCCCTTTGAGACCCAGTACTTC; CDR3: CASAPGGPFETQYF
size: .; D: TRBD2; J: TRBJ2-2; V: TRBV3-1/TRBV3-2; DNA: TGTGCCAGCAGCCGCGCGGGGGGAGGGCAGAACACCGGGGAGCTGTTTTTT; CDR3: CASSRAGGGQNTGELFF